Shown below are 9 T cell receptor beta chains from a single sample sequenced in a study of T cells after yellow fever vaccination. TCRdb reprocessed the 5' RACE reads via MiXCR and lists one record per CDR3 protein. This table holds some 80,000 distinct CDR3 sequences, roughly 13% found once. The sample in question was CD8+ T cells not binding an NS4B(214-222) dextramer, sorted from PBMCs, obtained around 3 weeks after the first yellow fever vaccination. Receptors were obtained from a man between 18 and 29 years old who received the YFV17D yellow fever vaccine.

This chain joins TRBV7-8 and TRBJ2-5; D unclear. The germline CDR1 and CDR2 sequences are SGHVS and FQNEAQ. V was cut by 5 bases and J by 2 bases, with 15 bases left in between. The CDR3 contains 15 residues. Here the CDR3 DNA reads TGTGCCAGCAGCCCCAGCCGGGCCCCACAAGAGACCCAGTACTTC. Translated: CASSPSRAPQETQYF. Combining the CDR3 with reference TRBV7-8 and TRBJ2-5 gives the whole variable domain GAGVSQSPRYKVAKRGQDVALRCDPISGHVSLFWYQQALGQGPEFLTYFQNEAQLDKSGLPSDRFFAERPEGSVSTLKIQRTQQEDSAVYLCASSPSRAPQETQYFGPGTRLLVL.

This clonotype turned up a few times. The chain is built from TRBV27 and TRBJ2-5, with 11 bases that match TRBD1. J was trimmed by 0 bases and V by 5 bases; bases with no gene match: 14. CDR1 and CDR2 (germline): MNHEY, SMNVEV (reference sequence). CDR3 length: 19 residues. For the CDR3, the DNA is TGTGCCAGCAGTCCCGGGACAGGGGGGCCTTTTCGCAACCAAGAGACCCAGTACTTC. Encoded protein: CASSPGTGGPFRNQETQYF.

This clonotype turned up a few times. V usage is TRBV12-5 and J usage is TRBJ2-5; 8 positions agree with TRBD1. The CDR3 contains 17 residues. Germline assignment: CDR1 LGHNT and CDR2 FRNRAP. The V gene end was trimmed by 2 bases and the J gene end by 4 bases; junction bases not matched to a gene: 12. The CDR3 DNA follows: TGTGCTAGTGGTTTGCCCAACCCCACAGGGGGTGCAGAGACCCAGTACTTC. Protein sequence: CASGLPNPTGGAETQYF.

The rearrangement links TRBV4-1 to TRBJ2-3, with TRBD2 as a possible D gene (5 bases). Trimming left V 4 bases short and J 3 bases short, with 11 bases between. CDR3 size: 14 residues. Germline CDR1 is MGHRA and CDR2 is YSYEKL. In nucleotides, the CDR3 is TGCGCCAGCAGCCTACCTGGACTGACAGATACGCAGTATTTT. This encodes CASSLPGLTDTQYF.

This CDR3 is CASSLTGAYNEQFF. The CDR3 region has the DNA TGTGCCAGCAGTTTGACAGGAGCCTACAATGAGCAGTTCTTC. The chain combines TRBV6-5 with TRBJ2-1; D might be TRBD1 (6 bases). The CDR3 consists of 14 residues. CDR1 and CDR2 (germline): MNHEY, SVGAGI. V lost 4 bases and J lost 2, with 9 bases in between.

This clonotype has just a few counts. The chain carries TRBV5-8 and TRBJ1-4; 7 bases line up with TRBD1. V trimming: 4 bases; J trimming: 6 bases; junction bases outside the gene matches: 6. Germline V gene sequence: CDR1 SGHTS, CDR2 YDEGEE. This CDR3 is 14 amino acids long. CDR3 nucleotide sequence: TGTGCCAGCAGCCACCGGGACAGTTATGAAAAACTGTTTTTT. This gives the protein CASSHRDSYEKLFF.

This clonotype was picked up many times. The CDR3 DNA follows: TGTGCCAGCAGTCCGGGCCTCTACAATGAGCAGTTCTTC. It yields the protein CASSPGLYNEQFF. The gene calls are TRBV6-6 and TRBJ2-1; no clear D. The CDR3 totals 13 residues. Germline CDR1 and CDR2: MNHNY and SVGAGI (reference sequence). The V and J ends lost 5 bases and 3 bases respectively, with 8 bases between them.

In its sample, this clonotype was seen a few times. The CDR3 nucleotides read TGTGCCAGCAGCATCGGGGGCAACTATGGCTACACCTTC. Translation gives CASSIGGNYGYTF. The chain links TRBV7-2 to TRBJ1-2; tentatively, D is TRBD1 (6 bases). V dropped 5 bases and J dropped 2 bases, with 9 bases sitting between them. Germline V gene data show CDR1 as SGHTA and CDR2 as FQGNSA. This CDR3 has 13 residues.

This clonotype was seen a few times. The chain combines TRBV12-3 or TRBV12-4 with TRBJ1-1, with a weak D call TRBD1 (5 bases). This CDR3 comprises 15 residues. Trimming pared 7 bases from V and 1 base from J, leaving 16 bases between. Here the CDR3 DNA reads TGTGCCAGCAATATACGGGGACCGGCGAACACTGAAGCTTTCTTT. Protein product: CASNIRGPANTEAFF.